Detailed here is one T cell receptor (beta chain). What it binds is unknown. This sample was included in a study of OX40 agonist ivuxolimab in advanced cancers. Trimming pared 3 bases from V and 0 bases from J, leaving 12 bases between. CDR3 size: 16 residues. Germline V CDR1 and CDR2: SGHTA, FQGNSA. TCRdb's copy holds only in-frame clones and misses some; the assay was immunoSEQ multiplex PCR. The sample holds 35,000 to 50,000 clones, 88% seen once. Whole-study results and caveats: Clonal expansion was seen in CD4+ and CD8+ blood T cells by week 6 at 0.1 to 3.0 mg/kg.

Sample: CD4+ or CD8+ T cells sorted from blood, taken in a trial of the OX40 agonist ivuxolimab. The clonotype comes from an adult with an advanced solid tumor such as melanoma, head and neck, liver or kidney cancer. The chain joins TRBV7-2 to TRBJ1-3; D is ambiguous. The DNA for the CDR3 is TGTGCCAGCAGCTTCGTCAGATCCTCCTCTGGAAACACCATATATTTT. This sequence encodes CASSFVRSSSGNTIYF. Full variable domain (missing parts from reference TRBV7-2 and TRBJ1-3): GAGVSQSPSNKVTEKGKDVELRCDPISGHTALYWYRQSLGQGLEFLIYFQGNSAPDKSGLPSDRFSAERTGGSVSTLTIQRTQQEDSAVYLCASSFVRSSSGNTIYFGEGSWLTVV.